Included here is one T cell receptor (beta chain) sequence, with context. What it recognizes is unknown. The repertoire was sequenced with immunoSEQ multiplex PCR; TCRdb's copy has only in-frame clones and lacks some. This sample carries 45,000 to 55,000 clones, approximately 81% of them seen once, and the ten largest clones take 16%. This CDR3 has 15 amino acids. Per the germline V gene, CDR1 is PRHDT and CDR2 is FYEKMQ (reference sequence). V was trimmed by 5 bases and J by 3 bases, leaving 16 bases between them. These data are taken from a study of PD-1 blockade in classical Hodgkin lymphoma. Overall study results and limits: Healthy donors were reported to have higher baseline TCR diversity than newly diagnosed patients. Complete responders' diversity at baseline resembled that of newly diagnosed patients. TCR diversity rose significantly by C4D1 in CD4+ but not CD8+ cells.

Following autologous stem cell transplantation, relapse occurred in every patient, and exposure to brentuximab vedotin varied. The receptor was derived from a human donor with classical Hodgkin lymphoma. The sequences come from peripheral blood mononuclear cells (PBMCs), collected at baseline. V usage is TRBV13 and J usage is TRBJ2-5, with D possibly matching TRBD2 (6 bases). The CDR3, as DNA: TGTGCCAGCAGCCGGAGGGGCTGGGGGAAAGAGACCCAGTACTTC. Translated: CASSRRGWGKETQYF.